The 8 T cell receptor beta chains below were found in one sample sequenced in a study of cytomegalovirus exposure and HLA in healthy donors. The PCR was carried out with 60 Vbeta primers and 13 Jbeta primers. Clones were read by immunoSEQ multiplex PCR, and TCRdb kept only the in-frame ones, dropping some. The sample lists 35,000 to 55,000 clones; 51% were seen once. Sequencing was carried out using PBMCs. These receptors came from a man between 60 and 75 years old in good health and CMV-seronegative.

J is TRBJ2-2 and V is TRBV10-3; possibly TRBD1 for D (5 bases). Trimming removed 0 bases at V and 0 bases at J, with 17 bases between. The CDR3 spans 19 residues. In germline, CDR1 is ENHRY, CDR2 SYGVKD. The CDR3 sequence: CAISESVIAGNSNTGELFF. In DNA form, the CDR3 reads TGTGCCATCAGTGAGTCAGTGATCGCAGGGAACTCGAACACCGGGGAGCTGTTTTTT.

CDR3 region: CASSLVRGLGNEQFF. The CDR3 coding sequence is TGTGCCAGCAGCTTAGTTAGGGGGTTGGGGAATGAGCAGTTCTTC. The chain has TRBV7-2 and TRBJ2-1, with D tentatively TRBD1 (6 bases). The CDR3 is made up of 15 amino acids. The V end was cut by 1 base, the J end by 7 bases, with 14 bases between. The V gene's germline CDR1 is SGHTA and CDR2 FQGNSA.

V and J are TRBV7-7 and TRBJ2-3, with D possibly matching TRBD1 (6 bases). The V gene's germline CDR1 is SSHAT and CDR2 FNYEAQ (reference sequence). Trimming cost V 2 bases and J 2 bases, with 8 bases left between them. There are 14 residues in the CDR3. CDR3 coding DNA: TGTGCCAGCAGCTTAACAGGGTCCACAGATACGCAGTATTTT. This encodes CASSLTGSTDTQYF.

The chain links TRBV30 to TRBJ2-5, with a tentative D call TRBD1 (6 bases). The CDR3 extends over 15 amino acids. In germline, CDR1 is GTSNPN, CDR2 SVGIG (reference sequence). V was trimmed by 2 bases and J by 4 bases, leaving 17 bases between them. In DNA, the CDR3 is TGTGCCTGGAGTCCAGCAGGGGTACGTAGAGAGACCCAGTACTTC. Its translation: CAWSPAGVRRETQYF.

The chain recombines TRBV7-9 with TRBJ1-3, with unresolved D. Trimming left V 5 bases short and J 0 bases short, with 17 bases between. This CDR3 spans 17 amino acids. CDR1 and CDR2 from the germline V gene are SEHNR and FQNEAQ (reference sequence). The chain's CDR3 is CASSPIGGRTSGNTIYF. The DNA for the CDR3 is TGTGCCAGCAGCCCGATCGGAGGGCGAACCTCTGGAAACACCATATATTTT.

This clone was seen only a few times. This chain connects TRBV15 to TRBJ1-2; TRBD1 matches at 10 bases. Looked up from germline, CDR1 is LNHNV and CDR2 is YYDKDF (reference sequence). CDR3 length: 13 residues. Losses at the gene ends were 3 bases for V and 7 bases for J; bases not matched to a gene: 2. CDR3 nucleotide sequence: TGTGCCACCAGCAGGGACAGGGGGGTTGGCTACACCTTC. Residues: CATSRDRGVGYTF.

V gene TRBV7-2 combines with J gene TRBJ1-5; 8 bases map to TRBD1. Germline V gene sequence: CDR1 SGHTA, CDR2 FQGNSA. Germline trimming cut 5 bases from V and 6 bases from J; bases unmatched to any gene: 3. The CDR3 extends over 13 amino acids. The CDR3 loop is CASSGTGGQPQHF. CDR3 coding DNA: TGTGCCAGCAGCGGGACAGGAGGTCAGCCCCAGCATTTT.

The chain joins TRBV5-1 to TRBJ2-5, with D possibly matching TRBD2 (5 bases). CDR1 and CDR2 (germline): SGHRS, YFSETQ. V lost 4 bases to trimming and J lost 2 bases, with 15 bases between them. The CDR3 runs 15 residues. The CDR3 DNA sequence: TGCGCCAGCAGCGCCTCCGGGATGAAGCAAGAGACCCAGTACTTC. Encoded protein: CASSASGMKQETQYF.